This TCR beta chain was captured in a study of T cells in Graves' hyperthyroidism and ophthalmopathy. Amplified regions were TCR beta CDR3 sequences from RNA transcripts. During a first-round RT-PCR of the TCR CDR3, the HTBI primer set was used. TCRdb redid the calling of the multiplex PCR reads with MiXCR, one entry per CDR3 protein. The sample carries fewer than 650,000 distinct CDR3 sequences, 14% recorded once. Comment on this clonotype: Its antigen is unknown. This clone may be a read error of a much larger clone one base away.

Whole-study findings and limits: Using 13 V-J features, a model discriminated ophthalmopathy from stable hyperthyroidism.

Graves' hyperthyroidism showing no ophthalmopathy progression within 18 months was considered stable. Criteria for exclusion of patients were uncontrolled infection, other autoimmune disease, pregnancy or lactation. The CDR3 length is 15 residues. Germline V CDR1 and CDR2: GTSNPN, SVGIG (reference sequence). The material sequenced was blood. This TCR derives from a woman in her forties with Graves' hyperthyroidism. The chain links TRBV30 to TRBJ1-1; D possibly corresponds to TRBD1 (5 bases). This CDR3 reads CAWSSRGGIGTEASF. In DNA, the CDR3 is TGTGCCTGGAGTTCCCGGGGGGGGATCGGAACTGAAGCTTCCTTT.